This passage covers 20 T cell receptor beta chains from one sample sequenced in a study of blood T cell repertoires in COVID-19. Assay: immunoSEQ multiplex PCR; the TCRdb copy retains only in-frame clones and omits some. The table shows a few hundred thousand clones, with around nine tenths occurring only once. What was sequenced was PBMCs or T cells enriched from blood (not recorded which). These receptors were collected from a woman between 25 and 40 years old who had recovered from COVID-19.

This clone was seen just once. The V call is TRBV4-1, the J call TRBJ2-7, with 8 bases that match TRBD2. V lost 1 base, J lost 4 bases, and 6 bases stayed unmatched. The germline gives CDR1 MGHRA, CDR2 YSYEKL. The CDR3 is 15 residues long. The CDR3 here is CASSQALPGGYEQYF. The CDR3, as DNA: TGCGCCAGCAGCCAAGCCCTACCGGGGGGGTACGAGCAGTACTTC.

This sequence joins TRBV19 and TRBJ1-1; 8 bases map to TRBD1. The CDR3 is made up of 16 amino acids. V lost 2 bases and J lost 3; bases outside the gene matches: 8. Per germline, CDR1 LNHDA and CDR2 SQIVND (reference sequence). The CDR3 region is CASSISPTGVDTEAFF. The CDR3 coding sequence is TGTGCCAGTAGTATATCGCCGACAGGGGTGGACACTGAAGCTTTCTTT.

V gene TRBV19 combines with J gene TRBJ1-5; the D is unclear. The CDR3 has 15 residues. Trimming cost V 1 base and J 0 bases, with 7 bases left between them. Looked up from germline, CDR1 is LNHDA and CDR2 is SQIVND (reference sequence). CDR3 in DNA: TGTGCCAGTAGTATAGGAGCCATTAGCAATCAGCCCCAGCATTTT. This translates into CASSIGAISNQPQHF.

The rearrangement links TRBV7-6 to TRBJ2-7; D possibly corresponds to TRBD1 (6 bases). Trimming stripped 5 bases from V and 0 bases from J, with 11 bases between. The CDR3 is 14 amino acids. The germline V gene encodes CDR1 SGHVS and CDR2 FNYEAQ. In DNA, the CDR3 is TGTGCCAGCAGCACCCGGGACACCTCCTACGAGCAGTACTTC. This encodes CASSTRDTSYEQYF.

The J gene is TRBJ1-1, the V gene TRBV27, with D uncertain. Germline assignment: CDR1 MNHEY and CDR2 SMNVEV (reference sequence). The CDR3 loop spans 13 amino acids. Trimming removed 2 bases at V and 3 bases at J, with 7 bases between. The CDR3, as DNA: TGTGCCAGCAGTTTAGTCCGAGACACTGAAGCTTTCTTT. Amino acids: CASSLVRDTEAFF.

The CDR3 spells CASSDRISYEQYF. DNA of the CDR3: TGTGCCAGCAGCGACAGGATCTCCTACGAGCAGTACTTC. The chain couples TRBV14 to TRBJ2-7; D is perhaps TRBD1 (6 bases). V lost 5 bases, J lost 0 bases, and 8 bases lay in between. This CDR3 spans 13 amino acids. CDR1 is SGHDN and CDR2 is FVKESK in the germline V gene.

V usage is TRBV6-2 or TRBV6-3 and J usage is TRBJ1-1, with D unresolved. The CDR3 is 14 residues long. Between the trimmed V and J ends, which lost 1 base and 1 base, there was a span of 7 bases. Germline values: CDR1 MNHEY, CDR2 SVGEGT. The CDR3 nucleotides are TGTGCCAGCAGTTACTTCGATAGGAACACTGAAGCTTTCTTT. Residues: CASSYFDRNTEAFF.

This rearrangement joins TRBV6-5 to TRBJ1-2; 11 nucleotides match TRBD1. CDR3 length: 14 amino acids. V dropped 7 bases and J dropped 8; count of bases not matched to a gene: 9. The germline V gene encodes CDR1 MNHEY and CDR2 SVGAGI. CDR3 DNA sequence: TGTGCCAGCAAACGGGGACAGGGGGTTGACGGCTACACCTTC. Translated, it gives CASKRGQGVDGYTF.

The CDR3, as DNA: TGTGCCAGCAGCTTTGGGTCAGGGGACTACAATGAGCAGTTCTTC. It is translated as CASSFGSGDYNEQFF. The chain recombines TRBV11-1 with TRBJ2-1, with TRBD1 as a possible D gene (6 bases). The CDR3 contains 15 residues. V dropped 3 bases and J dropped 3 bases, with 12 bases sitting between them. The V gene's germline CDR1 is SGHAT and CDR2 FQDESV (reference sequence).

This chain uses TRBV27 with TRBJ1-1; TRBD1 agrees at 8 bases. Germline values: CDR1 MNHEY, CDR2 SMNVEV (reference sequence). Losses at the gene ends were 6 bases for V and 0 bases for J; bases not matched to a gene: 6. The CDR3 extends over 15 amino acids. The CDR3: CASSWRTGMNTEAFF. The CDR3 region has the DNA TGTGCCAGCAGCTGGAGGACAGGGATGAACACTGAAGCTTTCTTT.

J is TRBJ2-1 and V is TRBV9; 7 nucleotides line up with TRBD2. The V segment lost 0 bases and the J segment 4 bases; nucleotides outside the gene matches: 7. Per germline, CDR1 SGDLS and CDR2 YYNGEE. This CDR3 contains 16 residues. CDR3 nucleotides: TGTGCCAGCAGCGTAGGTCCAGCGGGACTTTACAATGAGCAGTTCTTC. Translating gives CASSVGPAGLYNEQFF.

This clone was observed a single time. The chain joins TRBV7-9 to TRBJ1-3; no clear D. Trimming removed 1 base from V and 4 bases from J, with 14 bases in between. The CDR3 length is 16 residues. CDR1 is SEHNR and CDR2 is FQNEAQ in the germline V gene (reference sequence). CDR3 nucleotides: TGTGCCAGCAGCTTAGAAGCGAGAGCGCGGGGAAACACCATATATTTT. Translated, it gives CASSLEARARGNTIYF.

V gene TRBV4-3 combines with J gene TRBJ2-6; 8 bases line up with TRBD2. The CDR3 runs 16 residues. Germline values: CDR1 LGHNA, CDR2 YSLEER. Trimming took 0 bases from V and 2 from J; bases not matched to a gene: 0. CDR3 coding DNA: TGCGCCAGCAGCCAAGAACTAGCGGCTGGGGCCAACGTCCTGACTTTC. Translating gives CASSQELAAGANVLTF.

This clone was seen only once. The rearrangement uses TRBV7-8 and TRBJ1-2; 7 bases line up with TRBD1. The CDR3 is made up of 14 amino acids. Germline CDR1 and CDR2: SGHVS and FQNEAQ. The V gene end was trimmed by 3 bases and the J gene end by 5 bases; junction bases not matched to a gene: 6. CDR3 protein: CASSLEGALYGYTF. The CDR3 DNA is TGTGCCAGCAGCTTGGAGGGGGCGTTGTATGGCTACACCTTC.

This clone was detected only a few times. The rearrangement joins TRBV4-2 to TRBJ2-5; 10 bases match TRBD1. The V gene's germline CDR1 is LGHNA and CDR2 YNFKEQ. The CDR3 has 15 residues. V lost 3 bases to trimming and J lost 5 bases; unmatched junction nucleotides: 6. This CDR3 is CASSHYRDRGETQYF. In DNA, the CDR3 is TGTGCCAGCAGCCACTACCGGGACAGGGGCGAGACCCAGTACTTC.

This rearrangement joins TRBV6-5 to TRBJ2-7; possible D gene TRBD2, 6 bases. The CDR3 contains 16 residues. V shed 0 bases and J shed 5 bases, with 17 bases lying between them. Germline V CDR1 and CDR2: MNHEY, SVGAGI. CDR3 loop: CASSYSIGGPDNEQYF. CDR3 coding DNA: TGTGCCAGCAGTTACTCGATAGGAGGGCCAGATAACGAGCAGTACTTC.

The CDR3 nucleotides read TGTGCCAGTAGTATATCAGGGGACAAAGGTAATCAGCCCCAGCATTTT. Its protein is CASSISGDKGNQPQHF. This rearrangement joins TRBV19 to TRBJ1-5, with D possibly TRBD1 on 6 matching bases. V was trimmed by 2 bases and J by 4 bases, leaving 15 bases between them. Germline-derived CDR1 and CDR2 are LNHDA and SQIVND (reference sequence). The CDR3 covers 16 residues.

V usage is TRBV28 and J usage is TRBJ1-1; TRBD1 matches at 7 bases. Looked up from germline, CDR1 is MDHEN and CDR2 is SYDVKM. The CDR3 is 13 amino acids. V dropped 6 bases and J dropped 5; count of bases not matched to a gene: 6. Here the CDR3 reads CASSEGTVTEAFF. The CDR3 DNA sequence: TGTGCCAGCAGCGAAGGGACAGTGACTGAAGCTTTCTTT.

The chain links TRBV19 to TRBJ1-2; 7 bases match TRBD1. The CDR3 sequence is 17 residues long. CDR1 and CDR2 (germline): LNHDA, SQIVND (reference sequence). V was clipped by 3 bases and J by 0 bases; unmatched bases: 10. The CDR3 protein is CASSIQTGFEANYGYTF. The CDR3 bases are TGTGCCAGTAGTATCCAGACAGGGTTCGAAGCTAACTATGGCTACACCTTC.

This chain links TRBV6-5 with TRBJ2-1, with TRBD2 matching over 10 bases. This CDR3 contains 15 residues. V shed 7 bases, J shed 9 bases, and the junction held 12 bases outside the gene matches. Germline CDR1 and CDR2: MNHEY and SVGAGI. DNA for the CDR3: TGTGCCAGCATCCCCATAGGACTAGCGGCGGGTGAGCAGTTCTTC. Translation: CASIPIGLAAGEQFF.